These T cell receptor beta chains were read from a single sample in a study of T-cell memory formation after mild COVID-19. TCRdb processed the 5' RACE reads anew with MiXCR; each CDR3 protein has one entry. This table has 450,000 to 700,000 distinct CDR3 sequences, 15% to 20% appearing once. The sample was PBMCs or a T cell subset sorted from them (not recorded which). These receptors came from an adult woman who had mild COVID-19 (a few samples of this study predate the infection). Cell type and time point are not known. CDR3s include the opening cysteine and the closing phenylalanine or tryptophan. A D gene is named only where the DNA matches it firmly. The size entry is marked missing in some rows and otherwise reads once, few, many or a size class.

>TRBV6-5|TRBJ2-2|few|NA
CASGQTNTGELFF
TGTGCCAGCGGACAGACGAACACCGGGGAGCTGTTTTTT
>TRBV10-3|TRBJ1-2|NA|NA
CAISDTQDYGYTF
TGTGCCATCAGCGATACACAGGACTATGGCTACACCTTC
>TRBV9|TRBJ1-1|few|TRBD1
CASSVQDRETEAFF
TGTGCCAGCAGCGTTCAAGACAGGGAGACTGAAGCTTTCTTT
>TRBV11-3|TRBJ2-1|NA|NA
CASSSYVLKNNEQFF
TGTGCCAGCAGCTCCTATGTTCTTAAGAACAATGAGCAGTTCTTC
>TRBV29-1|TRBJ2-3|few|TRBD1
CSVEGGTGVTDTQYF
TGCAGCGTTGAAGGTGGGACAGGGGTGACAGATACGCAGTATTTT
>TRBV5-1|TRBJ2-7|NA|NA
CASSLDPGYAYEQYF
TGCGCCAGCAGCTTGGATCCCGGGTACGCCTACGAGCAGTACTTC
>TRBV9|TRBJ2-2|many|NA
CASSVVGGMSAGELFF
TGTGCCAGCAGCGTAGTTGGGGGGATGTCGGCCGGGGAGCTGTTTTTT
>TRBV7-3|TRBJ2-3|few|NA
CASSLTGSSTDTQYF
TGTGCCAGCAGCTTAACGGGCAGTAGCACAGATACGCAGTATTTT
>TRBV5-6|TRBJ2-7|NA|NA
CASGNIAAGPYEQYF
TGTGCCAGCGGCAATATTGCGGCGGGACCCTACGAGCAGTACTTC
>TRBV12-3/TRBV12-4|TRBJ2-3|NA|NA
CASSFGSAFSTDTQYF
TGTGCCAGCAGCTTTGGTAGCGCCTTTAGCACAGATACGCAGTATTTT
>TRBV9|TRBJ2-1|few|TRBD2
CASSVAPSGGSYNEQFF
TGTGCCAGCAGCGTAGCTCCGAGCGGGGGCTCCTACAATGAGCAGTTCTTC
>TRBV25-1|TRBJ2-7|few|NA
CASSDSIPLDEQYF
TGTGCCAGCAGTGACTCGATACCACTGGACGAGCAGTACTTC
>TRBV24-1|TRBJ2-3|NA|NA
CATSDRPGRASTDTQYF
TGTGCCACCAGTGACCGCCCGGGACGGGCCTCCACAGATACGCAGTATTTT
>TRBV3-1|TRBJ2-3|few|TRBD2
CASGGDTDTQYF
TGTGCCTCCGGGGGGGACACAGATACGCAGTATTTT
>TRBV6-4|TRBJ2-3|few|TRBD2
CASSASGLAGSDTQYF
TGTGCCAGCAGTGCTTCGGGACTAGCGGGATCAGATACGCAGTATTTT
>TRBV5-6|TRBJ2-2|few|NA
CASSLALPGPGELFF
TGTGCCAGCAGCTTGGCACTCCCAGGGCCCGGGGAGCTGTTTTTT